This T cell receptor beta chain was identified in a study of beta chain features in type 1 diabetes. The study's findings and limits: The study found moderately but significantly shorter TCRB CDR3s in all four CD4+ subsets of Type 1 diabetes patients.

The study reverse transcribed the entire isolated RNA, so it sequenced expressed TCRB transcripts. Repertoires were generated with immunoSEQ multiplex PCR, while TCRdb's copy carries only in-frame clones and drops some. The repertoire holds some 660,000 clones, with 11% to 15% as singletons. In the case of this clone: Its antigen is not known.

Germline values: CDR1 GTSNPN, CDR2 SVGIG (reference sequence). V dropped 0 bases and J dropped 0 bases, with 12 bases sitting between them. The CDR3 runs to 16 residues. V gene TRBV30 combines with J gene TRBJ2-4, with a tentative D call TRBD1 (5 bases). The sample comprised naive CD4+ T cells from blood. This TCR was sampled from a man younger than 35 with type 1 diabetes. CDR3 coding DNA: TGTGCCTGGAGTGTAAGACAGCTACTAGCCAAAAACATTCAGTACTTC. This sequence encodes CAWSVRQLLAKNIQYF.